This T cell receptor (beta chain) derives from a study of blood T cells in healthy people across ages. Study-level points and caveats: There were more naive CD4+ cells and higher diversity in long-lived donors than in aged donors. Considered underestimates were the diversity estimates obtained from one million T cells. It was not possible, with unsorted PBMCs, to conclusively compare naive and antigen-experienced cells.

For the second PCR, which ran for roughly 6 to 12 cycles, a sample-barcoded 5' primer and a J-beta primer mix were used. From the 5' RACE reads, TCRdb called clonotypes with MiXCR, one entry per CDR3 protein. The data contain approximately 790,000 distinct CDR3 sequences, around two thirds of them seen just once; the ten biggest clones take up about 27%. Germline V CDR1 and CDR2: SGHVS, FQNEAQ. The CDR3 consists of 14 residues. About this clonotype: Its antigen is not identified.

Researchers isolated at least 7 million PBMCs per sample. The TCR was taken from a young man in good health. This rearrangement joins TRBV7-8 to TRBJ2-7, with 7 positions matching TRBD1. The J call could be wrong; TRBJ2-5 is a better fit for the DNA end. The sample taken for sequencing was blood. The CDR3 reads CASSSNRGKETQYF. For the CDR3, the DNA is TGTGCCAGCAGCTCGAACAGGGGTAAAGAGACCCAGTACTTC.